This is a list of T cell receptor beta chains from one sample in a study of blood T cell repertoires in COVID-19. The data were produced by immunoSEQ multiplex PCR, yet TCRdb's version contains in-frame clones alone and is incomplete. This sample has 350,000 to 450,000 clones; about 90% occur once, and the top ten carry 1.2%. The specimen sequenced was peripheral blood. The receptors were gathered from a middle-aged man with acute or convalescent COVID-19. The CDR3 runs from the conserved cysteine through the conserved F or W. The D gene is left open where the match is weak. Size is stated for part of the rows, as once, few or many counts, or as a class when the clone is expanded.

CDR3 length: 13; V gene: TRBV12-3/TRBV12-4; D gene: -; J gene: TRBJ2-5; clone size: -; CDR3 protein: CASSLSQQETQYF; CDR3 DNA: TGTGCCAGCAGTTTATCACAGCAAGAGACCCAGTACTTC
CDR3 length: 18; V gene: TRBV5-1; D gene: -; J gene: TRBJ1-1; clone size: -; CDR3 protein: CASSPDGGGSPMNTEAFF; CDR3 DNA: TGCGCCAGCAGCCCCGACGGGGGGGGGTCTCCCATGAACACTGAAGCTTTCTTT
CDR3 length: 15; V gene: TRBV11-3; D gene: TRBD2; J gene: TRBJ2-7; clone size: -; CDR3 protein: CASSSGGGTTYEQYF; CDR3 DNA: TGTGCCAGCAGCTCTGGGGGGGGGACTACCTACGAGCAGTACTTC
CDR3 length: 14; V gene: TRBV27; D gene: -; J gene: TRBJ2-3; clone size: -; CDR3 protein: CASRPDTFTDTQYF; CDR3 DNA: TGTGCCAGCAGACCGGACACGTTCACAGATACGCAGTATTTT
CDR3 length: 14; V gene: TRBV27; D gene: -; J gene: TRBJ1-5; clone size: -; CDR3 protein: CASSLGGTNQPQHF; CDR3 DNA: TGTGCCAGCAGTTTAGGAGGGACCAATCAGCCCCAGCATTTT
CDR3 length: 15; V gene: TRBV6-2/TRBV6-3; D gene: -; J gene: TRBJ2-3; clone size: -; CDR3 protein: CASSQRQVSTDTQYF; CDR3 DNA: TGTGCCAGCAGCCAGAGACAGGTTAGCACAGATACGCAGTATTTT
CDR3 length: 15; V gene: TRBV4-3; D gene: -; J gene: TRBJ2-5; clone size: once; CDR3 protein: CASSHRVRSQETQYF; CDR3 DNA: TGCGCCAGCAGCCACCGAGTAAGGAGCCAAGAGACCCAGTACTTC
CDR3 length: 14; V gene: TRBV28; D gene: -; J gene: TRBJ1-2; clone size: -; CDR3 protein: CASSEAGAYYGYTF; CDR3 DNA: TGTGCCAGCAGTGAAGCGGGGGCCTACTATGGCTACACCTTC
CDR3 length: 17; V gene: TRBV5-6; D gene: TRBD2; J gene: TRBJ2-5; clone size: -; CDR3 protein: CASSRRLAGLIQETQYF; CDR3 DNA: TGTGCCAGCAGCCGTCGACTAGCGGGGCTCATCCAAGAGACCCAGTACTTC
CDR3 length: 13; V gene: TRBV7-6; D gene: TRBD1; J gene: TRBJ2-1; clone size: -; CDR3 protein: CAVGTGGRNEQFF; CDR3 DNA: TGTGCCGTAGGGACAGGGGGCCGGAATGAGCAGTTCTTC
CDR3 length: 16; V gene: TRBV7-9; D gene: -; J gene: TRBJ1-2; clone size: -; CDR3 protein: CASSPDGGQRSYGYTF; CDR3 DNA: TGTGCCAGCAGCCCAGATGGAGGCCAGAGAAGCTATGGCTACACCTTC
CDR3 length: 15; V gene: TRBV9; D gene: -; J gene: TRBJ1-2; clone size: -; CDR3 protein: CASSPSPGANYGYTF; CDR3 DNA: TGTGCCAGCAGCCCCTCCCCCGGGGCTAACTATGGCTACACCTTC
CDR3 length: 15; V gene: TRBV4-2; D gene: TRBD1; J gene: TRBJ1-1; clone size: -; CDR3 protein: CASVTIGGGSTEAFF; CDR3 DNA: TGTGCCAGCGTAACAATAGGAGGGGGCTCCACTGAAGCTTTCTTT
CDR3 length: 15; V gene: TRBV6-5; D gene: -; J gene: TRBJ2-5; clone size: -; CDR3 protein: CASSGGLGGSETQYF; CDR3 DNA: TGTGCCAGCAGCGGAGGGCTCGGGGGTTCAGAGACCCAGTACTTC
CDR3 length: 13; V gene: TRBV6-1; D gene: -; J gene: TRBJ1-6; clone size: -; CDR3 protein: CASVWVRGSPLHF; CDR3 DNA: TGTGCCAGCGTATGGGTTAGGGGTTCACCCCTCCACTTT
CDR3 length: 13; V gene: TRBV10-3; D gene: -; J gene: TRBJ2-5; clone size: -; CDR3 protein: CAIRDLQGETQYF; CDR3 DNA: TGTGCCATCCGGGACCTACAGGGAGAGACCCAGTACTTC
CDR3 length: 13; V gene: TRBV6-5; D gene: -; J gene: TRBJ2-7; clone size: once; CDR3 protein: CASSYRGADEQYF; CDR3 DNA: TGTGCCAGCAGTTACCGGGGGGCTGACGAGCAGTACTTC
CDR3 length: 15; V gene: TRBV2; D gene: -; J gene: TRBJ1-2; clone size: -; CDR3 protein: CASKKGSGQIYGYTF; CDR3 DNA: TGTGCCAGCAAAAAAGGGTCCGGACAGATCTATGGCTACACCTTC
CDR3 length: 16; V gene: TRBV30; D gene: TRBD2; J gene: TRBJ2-1; clone size: -; CDR3 protein: CAWSVPETSRKNEQFF; CDR3 DNA: TGTGCCTGGAGTGTACCGGAGACTAGCAGGAAAAATGAGCAGTTCTTC
CDR3 length: 15; V gene: TRBV2; D gene: -; J gene: TRBJ2-7; clone size: -; CDR3 protein: CASSEASGQLYEQYF; CDR3 DNA: TGTGCCAGCAGTGAAGCGTCAGGGCAACTCTACGAGCAGTACTTC
CDR3 length: 13; V gene: TRBV7-9; D gene: -; J gene: TRBJ2-1; clone size: once; CDR3 protein: CASSFGTLNEQFF; CDR3 DNA: TGTGCCAGCAGCTTCGGGACACTGAATGAGCAGTTCTTC
CDR3 length: 13; V gene: TRBV2; D gene: TRBD1; J gene: TRBJ2-7; clone size: -; CDR3 protein: CASSRTGSYEQYF; CDR3 DNA: TGTGCCAGCTCCAGGACAGGGAGCTACGAGCAGTACTTC
CDR3 length: 13; V gene: TRBV7-3; D gene: -; J gene: TRBJ1-1; clone size: -; CDR3 protein: CASRQQALGEAFF; CDR3 DNA: TGTGCCAGCCGTCAACAGGCCCTGGGGGAAGCTTTCTTT
CDR3 length: 15; V gene: TRBV4-3; D gene: TRBD1; J gene: TRBJ2-7; clone size: -; CDR3 protein: CASSQEDRFVYEQYF; CDR3 DNA: TGCGCCAGCAGCCAAGAGGACAGGTTCGTCTACGAGCAGTACTTC
CDR3 length: 14; V gene: TRBV6-2/TRBV6-3; D gene: -; J gene: TRBJ2-1; clone size: -; CDR3 protein: CASSLVNSYNEQFF; CDR3 DNA: TGTGCCAGCAGTCTAGTAAACTCCTACAATGAGCAGTTCTTC
CDR3 length: 13; V gene: TRBV6-2/TRBV6-3; D gene: -; J gene: TRBJ1-1; clone size: -; CDR3 protein: CASSKQMNTEAFF; CDR3 DNA: TGTGCCAGCAGCAAACAGATGAACACTGAAGCTTTCTTT
CDR3 length: 14; V gene: TRBV2; D gene: TRBD1; J gene: TRBJ1-5; clone size: once; CDR3 protein: CASSLRQGTQPQHF; CDR3 DNA: TGTGCCAGCAGCCTTCGACAGGGGACTCAGCCCCAGCATTTT
CDR3 length: 15; V gene: TRBV5-1; D gene: TRBD1; J gene: TRBJ2-5; clone size: -; CDR3 protein: CASSPKTGGGETQYF; CDR3 DNA: TGCGCCAGCAGCCCCAAGACAGGGGGCGGTGAGACCCAGTACTTC
CDR3 length: 13; V gene: TRBV19; D gene: -; J gene: TRBJ1-5; clone size: -; CDR3 protein: CASTMTEDQPQHF; CDR3 DNA: TGTGCCAGTACAATGACAGAAGATCAGCCCCAGCATTTT
CDR3 length: 14; V gene: TRBV2; D gene: -; J gene: TRBJ2-7; clone size: -; CDR3 protein: CASSDERGPYEQYF; CDR3 DNA: TGTGCCAGCAGTGATGAAAGGGGTCCCTACGAGCAGTACTTC
CDR3 length: 15; V gene: TRBV5-4; D gene: -; J gene: TRBJ1-2; clone size: once; CDR3 protein: CASSFVEGGNYGYTF; CDR3 DNA: TGTGCCAGCAGCTTTGTGGAGGGAGGGAACTATGGCTACACCTTC
CDR3 length: 16; V gene: TRBV7-9; D gene: -; J gene: TRBJ2-2; clone size: -; CDR3 protein: CASTSDPPLFTGELFF; CDR3 DNA: TGTGCCAGCACAAGCGACCCCCCGTTATTCACCGGGGAGCTGTTTTTT
CDR3 length: 14; V gene: TRBV2; D gene: TRBD1; J gene: TRBJ2-3; clone size: -; CDR3 protein: CASSADRGTHTQYF; CDR3 DNA: TGTGCCAGCAGTGCGGACAGGGGCACACATACGCAGTATTTT
CDR3 length: 15; V gene: TRBV2; D gene: TRBD1; J gene: TRBJ1-5; clone size: -; CDR3 protein: CASSPWTGRTQPQHF; CDR3 DNA: TGTGCCAGCAGTCCCTGGACAGGGAGAACGCAGCCCCAGCATTTT
CDR3 length: 13; V gene: TRBV4-3; D gene: -; J gene: TRBJ1-1; clone size: once; CDR3 protein: CASSQDREREAFF; CDR3 DNA: TGCGCCAGCAGCCAAGATCGAGAACGTGAGGCTTTCTTT
CDR3 length: 15; V gene: TRBV5-5; D gene: TRBD1; J gene: TRBJ2-7; clone size: few; CDR3 protein: CASSLATGVLYEQYF; CDR3 DNA: TGTGCCAGCAGCTTGGCCACAGGGGTCCTCTACGAGCAGTACTTC
CDR3 length: 16; V gene: TRBV10-3; D gene: TRBD1; J gene: TRBJ1-2; clone size: few; CDR3 protein: CAISESGGTANYGYTF; CDR3 DNA: TGTGCCATCAGTGAGTCGGGCGGGACAGCTAACTATGGCTACACCTTC
CDR3 length: 15; V gene: TRBV18; D gene: TRBD2; J gene: TRBJ2-5; clone size: -; CDR3 protein: CASSPPAGGDETQYF; CDR3 DNA: TGTGCCAGCTCACCCCCTGCTGGGGGGGATGAGACCCAGTACTTC
CDR3 length: 15; V gene: TRBV9; D gene: TRBD1; J gene: TRBJ1-1; clone size: -; CDR3 protein: CASSEGWDRRTEAFF; CDR3 DNA: TGTGCCAGCAGCGAGGGTTGGGACAGGAGGACTGAAGCTTTCTTT
CDR3 length: 14; V gene: TRBV11-2; D gene: -; J gene: TRBJ2-7; clone size: once; CDR3 protein: CASSLRGGSYEQYF; CDR3 DNA: TGTGCCAGCAGCTTAAGGGGGGGTTCGTACGAGCAGTACTTC
CDR3 length: 14; V gene: TRBV5-1; D gene: -; J gene: TRBJ1-2; clone size: -; CDR3 protein: CASSQTGSNYGYTF; CDR3 DNA: TGCGCCAGCAGCCAGACAGGATCTAACTATGGCTACACCTTC
CDR3 length: 13; V gene: TRBV28; D gene: -; J gene: TRBJ2-7; clone size: -; CDR3 protein: CASSLSHSYEQYF; CDR3 DNA: TGTGCCAGCAGTTTAAGTCACAGCTACGAGCAGTACTTC
CDR3 length: 13; V gene: TRBV30; D gene: -; J gene: TRBJ2-7; clone size: once; CDR3 protein: CAWSPVPSYEQYF; CDR3 DNA: TGTGCCTGGAGCCCAGTCCCCTCCTACGAGCAGTACTTC
CDR3 length: 12; V gene: TRBV28; D gene: TRBD2; J gene: TRBJ2-3; clone size: -; CDR3 protein: CASSPGLAHQYF; CDR3 DNA: TGTGCCAGCAGCCCTGGACTAGCGCACCAGTATTTT
CDR3 length: 17; V gene: TRBV13; D gene: TRBD2; J gene: TRBJ2-7; clone size: few; CDR3 protein: CASSLEVLAGGSYEQYF; CDR3 DNA: TGTGCCAGCAGTTTAGAAGTCCTAGCGGGGGGCTCCTACGAGCAGTACTTC
CDR3 length: 15; V gene: TRBV27; D gene: -; J gene: TRBJ2-7; clone size: -; CDR3 protein: CASSLYPSVTYEQYF; CDR3 DNA: TGTGCCAGCAGTTTATATCCTAGCGTAACCTACGAGCAGTACTTC
CDR3 length: 12; V gene: TRBV12-3/TRBV12-4; D gene: TRBD1; J gene: TRBJ1-2; clone size: -; CDR3 protein: CASSPQGEGYTF; CDR3 DNA: TGTGCCAGCAGTCCCCAGGGGGAAGGCTACACCTTC
CDR3 length: 17; V gene: TRBV27; D gene: -; J gene: TRBJ1-6; clone size: -; CDR3 protein: CASSLGAGETYNSPLHF; CDR3 DNA: TGTGCCAGCAGTTTGGGGGCAGGGGAAACCTATAATTCACCCCTCCACTTT
CDR3 length: 18; V gene: TRBV4-3; D gene: TRBD2; J gene: TRBJ2-7; clone size: few; CDR3 protein: CASSQDLTSGGHYYEQYF; CDR3 DNA: TGCGCCAGCAGCCAAGATTTGACTAGCGGGGGGCATTACTACGAGCAGTACTTC
CDR3 length: 15; V gene: TRBV11-3; D gene: TRBD2; J gene: TRBJ2-1; clone size: -; CDR3 protein: CASSPGGAVYNEQFF; CDR3 DNA: TGTGCCAGCAGCCCCGGGGGGGCGGTCTACAATGAGCAGTTCTTC
CDR3 length: 17; V gene: TRBV11-2; D gene: -; J gene: TRBJ1-3; clone size: once; CDR3 protein: CASSLVGGAISGNTIYF; CDR3 DNA: TGTGCCAGCAGCTTAGTTGGAGGGGCCATCTCTGGAAACACCATATATTTT
CDR3 length: 14; V gene: TRBV6-5; D gene: -; J gene: TRBJ2-1; clone size: -; CDR3 protein: CASSTGPSYNEQFF; CDR3 DNA: TGTGCCAGCAGTACAGGGCCCTCCTACAATGAGCAGTTCTTC
CDR3 length: 15; V gene: TRBV28; D gene: -; J gene: TRBJ2-7; clone size: -; CDR3 protein: CASSFVGAPNYEQYF; CDR3 DNA: TGTGCCAGCAGTTTTGTGGGGGCACCGAACTACGAGCAGTACTTC